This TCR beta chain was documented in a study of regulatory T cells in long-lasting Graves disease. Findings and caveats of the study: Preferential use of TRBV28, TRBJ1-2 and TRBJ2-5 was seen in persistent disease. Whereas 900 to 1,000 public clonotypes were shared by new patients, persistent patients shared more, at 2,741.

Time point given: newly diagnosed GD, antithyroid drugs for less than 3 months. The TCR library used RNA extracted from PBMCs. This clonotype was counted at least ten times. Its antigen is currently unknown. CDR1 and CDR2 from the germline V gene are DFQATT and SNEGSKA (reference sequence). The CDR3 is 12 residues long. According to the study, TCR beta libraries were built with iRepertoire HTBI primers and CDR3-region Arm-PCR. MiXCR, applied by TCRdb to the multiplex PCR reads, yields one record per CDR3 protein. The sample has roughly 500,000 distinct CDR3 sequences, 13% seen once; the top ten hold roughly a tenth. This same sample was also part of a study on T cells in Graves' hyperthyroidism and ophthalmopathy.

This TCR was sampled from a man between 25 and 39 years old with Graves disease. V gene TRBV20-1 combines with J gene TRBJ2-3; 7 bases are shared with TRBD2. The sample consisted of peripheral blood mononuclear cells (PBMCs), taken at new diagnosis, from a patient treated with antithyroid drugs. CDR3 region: CSRAGEGDTQYF. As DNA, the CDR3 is TGCAGCAGGGCGGGAGAGGGAGATACGCAGTATTTT.